This T cell receptor beta chain emerged from a study of T cell responses to AZD1222 COVID-19 vaccine. Here immunoSEQ multiplex PCR was the method, and the copy in TCRdb shows in-frame clones only, minus some. Altogether around 110,000 clones are present, around nine tenths being singletons, with the ten largest covering around 1.4%. Broader study findings: Baseline serology detected seropositivity in only six AZD1222 recipients. Clonal diversity may have been underestimated in mostly white British donors. Spike as a whole was targeted by vaccine-associated CD4 TCRs, dominant at 160-218 and 743-854.

Comments on this clone: No antigen is known for it.

This TCR was recovered from an adult who received the AZD1222 COVID-19 vaccine. The specimen was peripheral blood, collected 28 days after the second AZD1222 dose.

CDR3 amino acids: CASSFYRGQSEAFF. DNA for the CDR3: TGTGCCAGCAGCTTTTACAGGGGGCAGAGTGAAGCTTTCTTT. V gene TRBV5-6 combines with J gene TRBJ1-1; 9 nucleotides align to TRBD1. CDR1 SGHDT and CDR2 YYEEEE come from the germline V gene. CDR3 size: 14 residues. Trimming cost V 2 bases and J 7 bases; bases outside gene matches: 6. The variable domain in full, with the rest retrieved from reference TRBV5-6 and TRBJ1-1, is DAGVTQSPTHLIKTRGQQVTLRCSPKSGHDTVSWYQQALGQGPQFIFQYYEEEERQRGNFPDRFSGHQFPNYSSELNVNALLLGDSALYLCASSFYRGQSEAFFGQGTRLTVV.